Each of the 9 T cell receptor beta chains below was sequenced from the same sample in a study of T cell responses to AZD1222 COVID-19 vaccine. The assay was immunoSEQ multiplex PCR, and TCRdb's table has in-frame clones only and misses some. The table includes under 120,000 clones, 70% to 90% detected once. Material: peripheral blood, obtained 28 days after the second AZD1222 dose. These receptor sequences come from an adult who received the AZD1222 COVID-19 vaccine.

The V call is TRBV6-5, the J call TRBJ2-1; TRBD2 matches at 10 bases. The CDR3 is made up of 16 amino acids. Germline values: CDR1 MNHEY, CDR2 SVGAGI. The ends lost 0 bases at V and 10 bases at J; junction bases unmatched: 9. The CDR3 region has the DNA TGTGCCAGCAGTTACTCAGTAGCGGGAGGTTTGTGGGAGCAGTTCTTC. Amino acid sequence: CASSYSVAGGLWEQFF.

The chain employs TRBV30 and TRBJ1-6; possibly TRBD1 for D (5 bases). Germline-derived CDR1 and CDR2 are GTSNPN and SVGIG (reference sequence). The CDR3 contains 12 residues. V lost 1 base to trimming and J lost 10 bases, with 8 bases between them. The CDR3 loop is CAWSGGGSPLHF. CDR3 DNA sequence: TGTGCCTGGAGTGGCGGGGGATCACCCCTCCACTTT.

This clone is a singleton in its sample. The chain combines TRBV7-8 with TRBJ2-7; 8 positions agree with TRBD2. This CDR3 is 15 amino acids long. Germline assignment: CDR1 SGHVS and CDR2 FQNEAQ. The V gene end was trimmed by 5 bases and the J gene end by 2 bases; junction bases not matched to a gene: 8. The CDR3 DNA reads TGTGCCAGCAGCCCCGGGACTAGAAAGGCCTACGAGCAGTACTTC. Its translation: CASSPGTRKAYEQYF.

The CDR3 nucleotides read TGTGCCAGCAGCCTTCGCGGACAGCAGCTAGCGGCAGACACCATATATTTT. Its protein is CASSLRGQQLAADTIYF. The chain is built from TRBV7-9 and TRBJ1-3; perhaps TRBD1 as D (6 bases). Deletions cut 5 bases from V and 8 bases from J, with 25 bases between. The germline V gene encodes CDR1 SEHNR and CDR2 FQNEAQ (reference sequence). The CDR3 extends over 17 amino acids.

The rearrangement uses TRBV7-6 and TRBJ1-2; possibly TRBD1 for D (6 bases). The CDR3 has 15 residues. V was pared by 5 bases and J by 2 bases, with 15 bases between. Germline V gene lookup returns CDR1 SGHVS and CDR2 FNYEAQ. The CDR3 sequence: CASSREDSPNYGYTF. The CDR3 nucleotides read TGTGCCAGCAGCCGTGAGGACAGTCCGAACTATGGCTACACCTTC.

This chain's CDR3 is CASSVGSGTVTGELFF. CDR3 DNA: TGTGCCAGCAGTGTGGGATCCGGAACGGTCACCGGGGAGCTGTTTTTT. V is TRBV6-1 and J is TRBJ2-2; D remains ambiguous. From germline, CDR1 is MNHNS and CDR2 SASEGT. V lost 4 bases to trimming and J lost 4 bases, with 16 bases between them. This CDR3 comprises 16 residues.

The chain employs TRBV15 and TRBJ2-7; 8 positions match TRBD2. The CDR3 is 15 amino acids. The trim removed 0 bases at V and 6 bases at J, leaving 7 bases unmatched. Germline V gene sequence: CDR1 LNHNV, CDR2 YYDKDF (reference sequence). CDR3 residues: CATSRDHAGGGEQYF. The DNA for the CDR3 is TGTGCCACCAGCAGAGATCATGCGGGAGGAGGCGAGCAGTACTTC.

The chain is built from TRBV25-1 and TRBJ1-1; D unresolved. Trimming left V 3 bases short and J 2 bases short, with 7 bases between. The CDR3 has 13 amino acids. Germline lookup yields CDR1 MGHDK and CDR2 SYGVNS. This CDR3 reads CASSDGVNTEAFF. The CDR3 DNA is TGTGCCAGCAGTGATGGCGTTAACACTGAAGCTTTCTTT.

This sequence joins TRBV29-1 and TRBJ2-1; 9 bases fit TRBD2. J was trimmed by 7 bases and V by 7 bases; bases with no gene match: 8. This CDR3 contains 13 residues. CDR1 is SQVTM, CDR2 ANQGSEA, per germline. CDR3 in amino acids: CSAREGSGNEQFF. The CDR3 DNA reads TGCAGCGCGCGGGAGGGGTCCGGGAATGAGCAGTTCTTC.